One and the same sample provided the 28 T cell receptor beta chains below, sequenced in a study of CD8 T cells in ankylosing spondylitis. MiXCR was run by TCRdb on the 5' RACE reads, yielding one entry per CDR3 protein. The data hold about 340,000 distinct CDR3 sequences, with approximately 20% observed a single time. Sequenced material: blood, either unsorted or a sorted T cell fraction (not recorded which). The source is a male donor with ankylosing spondylitis or in good health (not recorded which).

This clonotype was picked up a small number of times. This sequence joins TRBV4-1 and TRBJ2-3; a weak D match, TRBD2 (6 bases). Germline V CDR1 and CDR2: MGHRA, YSYEKL. The V and J ends lost 4 bases and 0 bases respectively, with 11 bases between them. The CDR3 contains 15 residues. The CDR3 region is CASSRAGSSTDTQYF. DNA of the CDR3: TGCGCCAGCAGCCGGGCGGGGTCTAGCACAGATACGCAGTATTTT.

CDR3 nucleotides: TGCAGCGCGGCCCCGGGGATGAGGAATGAGCAGTTCTTC. Translated: CSAAPGMRNEQFF. V usage is TRBV29-1 and J usage is TRBJ2-1, with D maybe TRBD2 (5 bases). The CDR3 is made up of 13 amino acids. The germline gives CDR1 SQVTM, CDR2 ANQGSEA. Trimming took 7 bases from V and 7 from J, leaving 17 bases between them.

The chain employs TRBV3-1 and TRBJ2-7; D is perhaps TRBD2 (7 bases). The V gene's germline CDR1 is LGHDT and CDR2 YNNKEL (reference sequence). V lost 0 bases, J lost 4 bases, and 13 bases lay in between. CDR3 length equals 15 residues. CDR3 nucleotides: TGTGCCAGCAGCCAAGAGGAGGGGGGGACATACGAGCAGTACTTC. It specifies CASSQEEGGTYEQYF.

This clonotype was picked up a small number of times. V and J are TRBV2 and TRBJ2-2; tentative D call: TRBD2 (5 bases). The CDR3 is 15 amino acids. Germline V lookup: CDR1 SNHLY, CDR2 FYNNEI. Trimming took off 0 bases at V and 6 bases at J, with 11 bases between the two ends. Written as DNA, the CDR3 is TGTGCCAGCAGTGAAGCGCAACTCGGGGCCGGGGAGCTGTTTTTT. As protein: CASSEAQLGAGELFF.

This sequence joins TRBV7-2 and TRBJ1-1; D is ambiguous. Germline assignment: CDR1 SGHTA and CDR2 FQGNSA. This CDR3 region has 14 residues. V was shortened by 3 bases and J by 7 bases, with 15 bases between the two germline ends. CDR3 region: CASSLVSGQLEAFF. Written as DNA, the CDR3 is TGTGCCAGCAGCTTGGTATCCGGGCAGCTTGAAGCTTTCTTT. Full variable domain (outside the CDR3, taken from reference TRBV7-2 and TRBJ1-1): GAGVSQSPSNKVTEKGKDVELRCDPISGHTALYWYRQSLGQGLEFLIYFQGNSAPDKSGLPSDRFSAERTGGSVSTLTIQRTQQEDSAVYLCASSLVSGQLEAFFGQGTRLTVV.

This clonotype has only one observation. This rearrangement joins TRBV6-2 or TRBV6-3 to TRBJ2-1, with 9 bases matching TRBD2. Germline loops: CDR1 MNHEY, CDR2 SVGEGT. After removal of 7 bases from V and 4 bases from J, the junction contained 8 bases not matched to a gene. This CDR3 has 15 amino acids. CDR3 DNA sequence: TGTGCCAGCACCCTAAGCGGGGGGAGTTACAATGAGCAGTTCTTC. Its protein is CASTLSGGSYNEQFF.

In this sample, this clonotype turned up a few times. The chain combines TRBV2 with TRBJ2-1, with a weak D call TRBD1 (7 bases). Per germline, CDR1 SNHLY and CDR2 FYNNEI. V lost 3 bases to trimming and J lost 5 bases, with 20 bases between them. The CDR3 is 17 amino acids. The CDR3 nucleotides are TGTGCCAGCAGTGATTCGGTGGGCAGGGGGGACGACAATGAGCAGTTCTTC. Residues: CASSDSVGRGDDNEQFF.

The V call is TRBV24-1, the J call TRBJ2-2, with D perhaps given as TRBD1 or TRBD2 (5 bases each). Germline CDR1 KGHDR, CDR2 SFDVKD. The length of the CDR3 is 15 residues. The V end lost 4 bases, the J end lost 7 bases, and 15 bases lay between the germline ends. Here the CDR3 DNA reads TGTGCCACCAGTGACCTGGGACCTTATGACGGGGAGCTGTTTTTT. Protein sequence: CATSDLGPYDGELFF.

The V call is TRBV2, the J call TRBJ2-7; no firm D call. Germline V lookup: CDR1 SNHLY, CDR2 FYNNEI. V was trimmed by 7 bases and J by 4 bases, leaving 14 bases between them. CDR3 length equals 13 residues. CDR3 bases: TGTGCCAGCAAGTGGTTAACAGATTACGAGCAGTACTTC. Its protein product is CASKWLTDYEQYF.

There are a few counts of this clonotype. The CDR3 DNA sequence: TGTGCCAGCAGCAAGGGGGCAGAACCCGGGGAGCTGTTTTTT. Translation: CASSKGAEPGELFF. This chain links TRBV7-2 with TRBJ2-2, with 7 bases identical to TRBD1. With V trimmed by 5 bases and J by 6 bases, 6 bases remained unmatched. Per the germline V gene, CDR1 is SGHTA and CDR2 is FQGNSA. The CDR3 runs 14 residues.

In this sample, this clonotype turned up a few times. This chain uses TRBV20-1 with TRBJ2-1, with 15 bases lining up with TRBD2. The V and J ends lost 7 bases and 6 bases, in that order; junction bases with no gene match: 10. CDR1 and CDR2 (germline): DFQATT, SNEGSKA (reference sequence). The CDR3 consists of 16 residues. Written as DNA, the CDR3 is TGCAGTGATATCGACTGGACTAGCGGGGGGGTCAATGAGCAGTTCTTC. Its translation is CSDIDWTSGGVNEQFF.

The chain uses TRBV28 and TRBJ2-5, with no clear D. Germline CDR1 MDHEN, CDR2 SYDVKM. The length of the CDR3 is 13 residues. V dropped 6 bases and J dropped 2 bases, with 10 bases sitting between them. CDR3 DNA: TGTGCCAGCAGGGAAAGCCTTCAAGAGACCCAGTACTTC. Its protein is CASRESLQETQYF.

The table lists this clonotype with a few counts. The chain couples TRBV12-3 or TRBV12-4 to TRBJ2-1; 12 positions agree with TRBD2. Trimming removed 5 bases from V and 5 bases from J; junction bases left unmatched: 7. The CDR3 is 16 residues long. CDR3 nucleotide sequence: TGTGCCAGCAGTCGAAGGACTAGCGGGATGAACAATGAGCAGTTCTTC. Translation: CASSRRTSGMNNEQFF.

The chain recombines TRBV5-1 with TRBJ2-7; possibly TRBD2 for D (6 bases). Germline-derived CDR1 and CDR2 are SGHRS and YFSETQ. The CDR3 runs to 14 residues. The V gene lost 4 bases and the J gene lost 4 bases, with 15 bases spanning the gap. CDR3 residues: CASSNRDFRYEQYF. The CDR3 bases are TGCGCCAGCAGCAACCGGGACTTTCGATACGAGCAGTACTTC.

In this sample, this clonotype turned up a few times. V usage is TRBV7-9 and J usage is TRBJ1-6, with no clear D. Germline CDR1 reads SEHNR; CDR2 reads FQNEAQ (reference sequence). Between the trimmed V and J ends, which lost 1 base and 8 bases, there was a span of 15 bases. The CDR3 loop spans 16 amino acids. CDR3 residues: CASSLGPIYLDSPLHF. The CDR3 DNA sequence: TGTGCCAGCAGCTTAGGGCCGATTTATCTGGATTCACCCCTCCACTTT. The full variable domain, completed using reference TRBV7-9 and TRBJ1-6, is DTGVSQNPRHKITKRGQNVTFRCDPISEHNRLYWYRQTLGQGPEFLTYFQNEAQLEKSRLLSDRFSAERPKGSFSTLEIQRTEQGDSAMYLCASSLGPIYLDSPLHFGNGTRLTVT.

This chain connects TRBV9 to TRBJ2-3, with 11 nucleotides matching TRBD2. The ends lost 2 bases at V and 11 bases at J; junction bases unmatched: 13. CDR1 is SGDLS and CDR2 is YYNGEE in the germline V gene. The CDR3 consists of 16 residues. CDR3: CASSVSGGAIGEEQYF. DNA of the CDR3: TGTGCCAGCAGCGTTAGCGGGGGGGCCATTGGAGAGGAGCAGTATTTT.

In its sample, this clonotype was seen a few times. This rearrangement joins TRBV7-9 to TRBJ2-1; D is uncertain. CDR1 is SEHNR and CDR2 is FQNEAQ in the germline V gene (reference sequence). V was cut by 8 bases and J by 4 bases, with 9 bases left in between. The CDR3 length is 12 residues. CDR3 residues: CASQVQYNEQFF. In DNA, the CDR3 is TGTGCCAGCCAAGTTCAGTACAATGAGCAGTTCTTC.

This clonotype was seen only a few times. The chain combines TRBV7-9 with TRBJ2-7; possibly TRBD2 for D (6 bases). Trimming took off 5 bases at V and 2 bases at J, with 16 bases between the two ends. Germline V gene data show CDR1 as SEHNR and CDR2 as FQNEAQ (reference sequence). The CDR3 contains 15 residues. CDR3 sequence (DNA): TGTGCCAGCAGCCCTTCATATTCGGGGGCCTACGAGCAGTACTTC. Amino acids: CASSPSYSGAYEQYF.

V and J are TRBV7-2 and TRBJ1-2; D is uncertain. Looked up from germline, CDR1 is SGHTA and CDR2 is FQGNSA. The CDR3 totals 14 residues. The V gene lost 9 bases and the J gene lost 3 bases, with 17 bases spanning the gap. The CDR3 sequence is CARWASLSDYGYTF. The CDR3 DNA follows: TGTGCCAGGTGGGCCTCGCTAAGTGACTATGGCTACACCTTC.

This clonotype was picked up a small number of times. The chain is built from TRBV20-1 and TRBJ1-6; the match to TRBD1 covers 8 bases. The CDR3 sequence is 18 residues long. CDR1 is DFQATT, CDR2 SNEGSKA, per germline (reference sequence). V lost 0 bases and J lost 0; bases outside the gene matches: 7. CDR3 in DNA: TGCAGTGCTAGAGACTTGGACAGGGCCAGCTCCTATAATTCACCCCTCCACTTT. As protein: CSARDLDRASSYNSPLHF.

The chain uses TRBV5-5 and TRBJ2-5; D possibly corresponds to TRBD2 (5 bases). Trimming removed 2 bases at V and 4 bases at J, with 12 bases between. The V gene's germline CDR1 is SGHKS and CDR2 YYEKEE (reference sequence). The CDR3 loop spans 14 amino acids. The CDR3 DNA reads TGTGCCAGCAGCTTTGAGGGTTTGTCAGAGACCCAGTACTTC. Amino acid sequence: CASSFEGLSETQYF.

This chain joins TRBV5-1 and TRBJ2-7; possible D gene TRBD1, 6 bases. The CDR3 is made up of 17 amino acids. Germline loops: CDR1 SGHRS, CDR2 YFSETQ. Trimming stripped 0 bases from V and 3 bases from J, with 19 bases between. The CDR3 bases are TGCGCCAGCAGCTTGGGACAGGCCTTCCTGGGAAGCTACGAGCAGTACTTC. It is translated as CASSLGQAFLGSYEQYF.

This clonotype was picked up a small number of times. The rearrangement links TRBV6-1 to TRBJ2-7, with 7 nucleotides matching TRBD2. This CDR3 contains 13 residues. Germline lookup yields CDR1 MNHNS and CDR2 SASEGT. V was clipped by 7 bases and J by 2 bases; unmatched bases: 5. The CDR3: CASTQRGAYEQYF. The CDR3 DNA sequence: TGTGCCAGCACCCAGCGGGGCGCCTACGAGCAGTACTTC.

The chain joins TRBV5-1 to TRBJ2-7; the match to TRBD1 covers 7 bases. Germline CDR1 reads SGHRS; CDR2 reads YFSETQ. Trimming cost V 4 bases and J 3 bases; bases outside gene matches: 4. The CDR3 consists of 13 residues. Here the CDR3 DNA reads TGCGCCAGCAGCGCAGGGGGTTTCTACGAGCAGTACTTC. It yields the protein CASSAGGFYEQYF. Based on the CDR3 plus reference TRBV5-1 and TRBJ2-7, the full variable domain is KAGVTQTPRYLIKTRGQQVTLSCSPISGHRSVSWYQQTPGQGLQFLFEYFSETQRNKGNFPGRFSGRQFSNSRSEMNVSTLELGDSALYLCASSAGGFYEQYFGPGTRLTVT.

Only a few counts were recorded for this clonotype. J is TRBJ2-6 and V is TRBV5-6; TRBD1 matches 8 bases. The V and J ends lost 1 base and 13 bases, in that order; junction bases with no gene match: 22. The CDR3 has 19 amino acids. The germline V gene encodes CDR1 SGHDT and CDR2 YYEEEE. The CDR3 spells CASSLYSVQGAPSIGVLTF. CDR3 in DNA: TGTGCCAGCAGCTTGTATAGCGTCCAGGGGGCGCCCTCCATTGGGGTCCTGACTTTC.

The chain joins TRBV4-1 to TRBJ2-7; weak D call: TRBD2 (5 bases). With 5 bases removed from V and 5 bases from J, the gap between germline ends came to 16 bases. CDR3 size: 14 residues. CDR1 and CDR2 from the germline V gene are MGHRA and YSYEKL. DNA for the CDR3: TGCGCCAGCAGCGACGGACGGGGTCGGGACGAGCAGTACTTC. Translation: CASSDGRGRDEQYF.

In its sample, this clonotype was seen once. The V and J genes are TRBV12-3 or TRBV12-4 and TRBJ2-1; D is perhaps TRBD2 (6 bases). The V end was cut by 1 base, the J end by 8 bases, with 12 bases between. This CDR3 is 14 amino acids long. The CDR3 DNA reads TGTGCCAGCAGTTTAGGCGGGGTCAGGCATGAGCAGTTCTTC. Its translation: CASSLGGVRHEQFF.

The rearrangement joins TRBV20-1 to TRBJ2-7; 8 bases fit TRBD1. This CDR3 has 14 amino acids. The germline CDR1 and CDR2 sequences are DFQATT and SNEGSKA (reference sequence). Germline trimming cut 4 bases from V and 6 bases from J; bases unmatched to any gene: 11. CDR3 protein: CSAKVGQGIGEQYF. The CDR3 DNA is TGCAGTGCTAAGGTCGGACAGGGAATTGGCGAGCAGTACTTC.